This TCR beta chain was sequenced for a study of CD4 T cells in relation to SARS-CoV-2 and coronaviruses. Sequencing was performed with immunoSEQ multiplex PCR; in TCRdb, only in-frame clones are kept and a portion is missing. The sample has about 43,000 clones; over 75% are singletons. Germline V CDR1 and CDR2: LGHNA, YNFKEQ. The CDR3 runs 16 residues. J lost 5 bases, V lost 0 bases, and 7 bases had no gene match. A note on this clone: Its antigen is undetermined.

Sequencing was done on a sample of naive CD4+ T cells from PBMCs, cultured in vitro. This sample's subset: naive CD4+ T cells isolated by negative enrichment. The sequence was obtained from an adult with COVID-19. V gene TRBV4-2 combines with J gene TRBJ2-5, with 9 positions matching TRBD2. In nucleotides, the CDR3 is TGTGCCAGCAGCCAAGAGCTAGCGGGATTCCAGGAGACCCAGTACTTC. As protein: CASSQELAGFQETQYF.